The clone carrying this T cell receptor (beta chain) showed up many times. This record comes from a study of T cells after yellow fever vaccination. Production of TCR cDNA was by 5'RACE template switching, which also added a universal primer site and UMIs. TCRdb reanalysed the 5' RACE reads using MiXCR and keeps one entry per CDR3 protein. The sample lists about 340,000 distinct CDR3 sequences, around 13% seen once, with 3.2% in the top ten. Specimen: CD4+ T cells sorted from PBMCs, collected 15 days after the yellow fever booster vaccination. This sequence was found in a man between 18 and 29 years old who received the YFV17D yellow fever vaccine.

CDR3 sequence reads: CASSLGPGPYEQYV. CDR3 DNA: TGTGCCAGCAGCTTAGGTCCGGGGCCCTACGAGCAGTACGTC. The chain combines TRBV7-2 with TRBJ2-7; D possibly uses TRBD1 or TRBD2 (5 bases each). V was clipped by 1 base and J by 2 bases, with 9 bases between them. The CDR3 loop spans 14 amino acids. From germline, CDR1 is SGHTA and CDR2 FQGNSA.